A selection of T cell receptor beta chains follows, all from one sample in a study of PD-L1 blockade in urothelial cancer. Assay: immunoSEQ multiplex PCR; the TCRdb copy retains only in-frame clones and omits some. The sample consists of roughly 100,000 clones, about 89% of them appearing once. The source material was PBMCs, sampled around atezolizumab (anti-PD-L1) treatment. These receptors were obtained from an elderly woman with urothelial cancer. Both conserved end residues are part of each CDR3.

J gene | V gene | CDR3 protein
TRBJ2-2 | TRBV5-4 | CASSLVQGGTGELFF
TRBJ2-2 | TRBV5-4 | CASRALTSGPTGELFF
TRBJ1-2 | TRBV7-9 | CASSFYRGLGVTDYGYTF
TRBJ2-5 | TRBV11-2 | CASSFTSGQGQETQYF
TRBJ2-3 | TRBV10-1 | CASSESGMTDTQYF
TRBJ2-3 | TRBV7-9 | CASSRSGGSTDTQYF
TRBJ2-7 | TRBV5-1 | CASSLGPGLTYEQYF
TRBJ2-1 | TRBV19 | CASSIDGATSGYNEQFF
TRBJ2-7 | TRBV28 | CATHRGLGEQYF
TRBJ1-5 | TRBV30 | CAWSQGAGNQPQHF
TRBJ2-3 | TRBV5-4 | CASSPRGGRGTDTQYF
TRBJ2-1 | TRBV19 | CASSIGSGGRSNEQFF
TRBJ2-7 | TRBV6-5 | CASSPDIYEQYF
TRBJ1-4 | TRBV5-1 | CASSGDGQASYGEKLFF
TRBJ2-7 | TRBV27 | CASSGENGLGYKQYF
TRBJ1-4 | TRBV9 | CASSVLGLPGSNEKLFF
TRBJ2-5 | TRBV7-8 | CASRGLTGSETQYF
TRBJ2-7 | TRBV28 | CASSPPDRHRYEQYF
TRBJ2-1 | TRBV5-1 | CASSLAQREWDNEQFF
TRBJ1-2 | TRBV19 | CASRKEGAENYGYTF
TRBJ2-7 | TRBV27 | CVSSLKGRRSYEQYF
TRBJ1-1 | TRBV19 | CASRGQGAGTEAFF
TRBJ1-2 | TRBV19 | CASSIDDRLRGYTF
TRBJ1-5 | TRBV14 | CASSAAGGGQPQHF
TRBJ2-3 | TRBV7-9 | CASSSGGSSTDTQYF
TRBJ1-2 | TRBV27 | CASSSHDRSYGYTF
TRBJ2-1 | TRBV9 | CASSVELAGVTQFF
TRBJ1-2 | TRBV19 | CARARGQRGGYTF
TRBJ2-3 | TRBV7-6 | CASSLGTSGASTDTQYF
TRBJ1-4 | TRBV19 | CASSFRWDSQGEKLFF
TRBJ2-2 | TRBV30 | CAWDFAGGELFF
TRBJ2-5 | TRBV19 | CASSLGTSARRAETQYF
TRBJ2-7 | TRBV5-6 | CASSLSGLFGYEQYF
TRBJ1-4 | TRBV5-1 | CASSSSGRSTNEKLFF
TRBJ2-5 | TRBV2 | CASSWLAGKETQYF
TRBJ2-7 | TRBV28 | CAGGRGVGYEQYF
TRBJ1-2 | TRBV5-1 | CASSTGQAPINYGYTF
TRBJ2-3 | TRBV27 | CASSSPLPTSTDTQYF
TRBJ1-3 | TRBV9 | CASSGGGNSGNTIYF
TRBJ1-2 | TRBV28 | CASSPRQGGYGYTF
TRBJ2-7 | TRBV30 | CAWSPGGGRHSYEQYF
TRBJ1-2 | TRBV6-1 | CATFDGVNYGYTF
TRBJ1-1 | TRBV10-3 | CAISARGGTPEAFF
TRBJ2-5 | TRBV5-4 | CASSPGDTQETQYF
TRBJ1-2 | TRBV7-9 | CASSLGRHRDGYTF
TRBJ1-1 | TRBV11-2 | CASSKGAGTEAFF
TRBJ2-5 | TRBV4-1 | CASSQGLAEPREAQYF
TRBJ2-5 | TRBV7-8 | CASSLLAERGETQYF
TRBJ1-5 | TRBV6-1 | CASSGDRGRNQPQHF
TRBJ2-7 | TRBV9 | CASSPLAGGPEEQYF
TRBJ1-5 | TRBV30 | CAWSEGRGHQPQHF
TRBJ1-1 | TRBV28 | CASTLNQQGPGAEAFF
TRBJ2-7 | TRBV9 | CASSVGTGVSDAQYF
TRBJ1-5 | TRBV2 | CASSGGQNSNQPQHF
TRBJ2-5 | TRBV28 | CASSLTTGGGQETQYF
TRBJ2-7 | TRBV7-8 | CASSLGGYGSQTYEQYF
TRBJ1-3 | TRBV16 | CASSQDSTGHSGNTIYF
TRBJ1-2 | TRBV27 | CASSFRGRNYGYTF
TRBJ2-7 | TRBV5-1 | CASSPTAGIDEQYF
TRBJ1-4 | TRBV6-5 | CASSYSPTGVEKLFF